The 10 T cell receptor beta chains reported below all come from one sample, sequenced in a study of identical twins. TCRdb redid the calling of the 5' RACE reads with MiXCR, one entry per CDR3 protein. Counted here are roughly 500,000 distinct CDR3 sequences, roughly a fifth occurring once; the ten biggest clones make up about 0.99%. The data also belong to a second study, concerning T cells expressing NK-cell markers.

The specimen was CD4+ T cells sorted from blood. Every receptor here comes from a woman under 30 in good health.

At least ten counts were recorded for this clonotype. This chain links TRBV2 with TRBJ1-2; the D is unclear. Germline V gene sequence: CDR1 SNHLY, CDR2 FYNNEI. V lost 5 bases and J 6 bases, leaving 16 bases between the germline ends. The CDR3 is made up of 14 amino acids. The CDR3 region is CASSRGEVVHGYTF. In nucleotides, the CDR3 is TGTGCCAGCAGTCGGGGAGAGGTGGTACATGGCTACACCTTC. The variable domain in full, with the rest retrieved from reference TRBV2 and TRBJ1-2, is EPEVTQTPSHQVTQMGQEVILRCVPISNHLYFYWYRQILGQKVEFLVSFYNNEISEKSEIFDDQFSVERPDGSNFTLKIRSTKLEDSAMYFCASSRGEVVHGYTFGSGTRLTVV.

This clonotype was seen a few times. The V call is TRBV20-1, the J call TRBJ1-1; D is uncertain. CDR1 is DFQATT and CDR2 is SNEGSKA in the germline V gene (reference sequence). V was clipped by 6 bases and J by 4 bases, with 12 bases between them. The CDR3 is 12 residues long. This chain's CDR3 is CSARTPSTEAFF. The CDR3 DNA reads as TGCAGTGCGCGGACCCCCAGCACTGAAGCTTTCTTT.

The chain joins TRBV4-2 to TRBJ2-7; D unclear. The germline V gene encodes CDR1 LGHNA and CDR2 YNFKEQ. The V end lost 0 bases, the J end lost 3 bases, and 9 bases lay between the germline ends. This CDR3 is built from 14 residues. CDR3 sequence (DNA): TGTGCCAGCAGCCAAGATCTCCCGGGCTACGAGCAGTACTTC. Its translation is CASSQDLPGYEQYF.

The CDR3 sequence is CASSPRRGPGEKLFF. The DNA of the CDR3 is TGTGCCAGCAGTCCTAGGCGCGGGCCTGGTGAAAAACTGTTTTTT. The chain joins TRBV2 to TRBJ1-4; D gene uncertain. Germline V CDR1 and CDR2: SNHLY, FYNNEI. The CDR3 is made up of 15 amino acids. The V end lost 5 bases, the J end lost 7 bases, and 17 bases lay between the germline ends.

This clonotype was found a few times. The rearrangement uses TRBV29-1 and TRBJ2-1; 7 bases are a match to TRBD1. J was trimmed by 2 bases and V by 4 bases; bases with no gene match: 5. CDR3 length: 14 amino acids. From germline, CDR1 is SQVTM and CDR2 ANQGSEA. The CDR3 bases are TGCAGCGTTGTGACAGGGATACCCTACAATGAGCAGTTCTTC. This gives the protein CSVVTGIPYNEQFF.

This clonotype has more than one count but fewer than ten. This rearrangement joins TRBV5-1 to TRBJ2-4, with TRBD1 identical over 12 bases. The V gene's germline CDR1 is SGHRS and CDR2 YFSETQ. The V segment lost 1 base and the J segment 13 bases; nucleotides outside the gene matches: 9. This CDR3 comprises 15 residues. This CDR3 is CASSLPGQGAGGQYF. CDR3 nucleotide sequence: TGCGCCAGCAGCTTGCCGGGACAGGGGGCCGGGGGGCAGTACTTC.

This chain uses TRBV20-1 with TRBJ2-3; D might be TRBD1 (6 bases). V was cut by 2 bases and J by 4 bases, with 13 bases left in between. The germline gives CDR1 DFQATT, CDR2 SNEGSKA (reference sequence). The CDR3 has 14 amino acids. CDR3 sequence reads: CSARKGPGADTQYF. The CDR3 bases are TGCAGTGCTAGAAAGGGCCCAGGGGCAGATACGCAGTATTTT.

V gene TRBV15 combines with J gene TRBJ1-2; TRBD1 matches at 8 bases. V dropped 1 base and J dropped 3; count of bases not matched to a gene: 4. CDR1 and CDR2 (germline): LNHNV, YYDKDF (reference sequence). The CDR3 is made up of 15 amino acids. The CDR3: CATSRGGTGDYGYTF. For the CDR3, the DNA is TGTGCCACCAGCAGAGGAGGGACAGGCGACTATGGCTACACCTTC.

The chain joins TRBV3-1 to TRBJ2-4; 16 nucleotides match TRBD2. V was pared by 11 bases and J by 0 bases, with 13 bases of the junction left unmatched. This CDR3 contains 19 residues. Per germline, CDR1 LGHDT and CDR2 YNNKEL (reference sequence). The CDR3 sequence: CAFSRGTSGRVLAKNIQYF. The CDR3 DNA follows: TGTGCCTTCAGCCGAGGGACTAGCGGGAGGGTTCTAGCCAAAAACATTCAGTACTTC. Full variable domain (missing parts from reference TRBV3-1 and TRBJ2-4): DTAVSQTPKYLVTQMGNDKSIKCEQNLGHDTMYWYKQDSKKFLKIMFSYNNKELIINETVPNRFSPKSPDKAHLNLHINSLELGDSAVYFCAFSRGTSGRVLAKNIQYFGAGTRLSVL.

V gene TRBV2 combines with J gene TRBJ2-7; the D gene is possibly TRBD1 (7 bases). The V and J ends lost 2 bases and 5 bases respectively, with 13 bases between them. Germline V gene data show CDR1 as SNHLY and CDR2 as FYNNEI. The CDR3 contains 14 residues. The CDR3 DNA follows: TGTGCCAGCAGTGAACAGGGGGGAGACGACGAGCAGTACTTC. It codes for CASSEQGGDDEQYF.